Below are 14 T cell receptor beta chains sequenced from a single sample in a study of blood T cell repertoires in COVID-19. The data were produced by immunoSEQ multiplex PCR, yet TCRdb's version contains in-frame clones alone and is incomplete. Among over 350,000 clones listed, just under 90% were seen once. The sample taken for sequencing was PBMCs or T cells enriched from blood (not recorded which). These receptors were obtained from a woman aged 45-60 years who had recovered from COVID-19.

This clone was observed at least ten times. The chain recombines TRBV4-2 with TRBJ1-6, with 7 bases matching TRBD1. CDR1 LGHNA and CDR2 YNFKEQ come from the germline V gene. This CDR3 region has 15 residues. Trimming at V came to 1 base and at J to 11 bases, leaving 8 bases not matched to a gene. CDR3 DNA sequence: TGTGCCAGCAGCCAAGTCCGACAGGGTCGGGCACCCCTCCACTTT. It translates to CASSQVRQGRAPLHF.

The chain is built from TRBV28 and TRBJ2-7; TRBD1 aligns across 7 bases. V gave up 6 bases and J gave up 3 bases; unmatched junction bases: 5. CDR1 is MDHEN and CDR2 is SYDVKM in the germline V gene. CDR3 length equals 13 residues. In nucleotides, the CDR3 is TGTGCCAGCAGAGTGGACAGGAGCTACGAGCAGTACTTC. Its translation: CASRVDRSYEQYF.

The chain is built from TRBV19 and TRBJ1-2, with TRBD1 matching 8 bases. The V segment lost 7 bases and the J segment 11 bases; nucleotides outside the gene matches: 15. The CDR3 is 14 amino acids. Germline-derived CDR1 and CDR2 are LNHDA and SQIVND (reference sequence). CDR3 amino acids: CASTNGDRPVPYTF. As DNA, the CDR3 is TGTGCCAGTACCAATGGGGACAGGCCGGTGCCTTACACCTTC.

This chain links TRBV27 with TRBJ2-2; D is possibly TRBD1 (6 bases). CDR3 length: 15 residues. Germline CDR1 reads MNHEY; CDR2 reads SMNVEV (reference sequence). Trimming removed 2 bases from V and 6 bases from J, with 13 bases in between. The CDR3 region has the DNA TGTGCCAGCAGTTTACATGGCTCAGGGGCCGGGGAGCTGTTTTTT. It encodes CASSLHGSGAGELFF.

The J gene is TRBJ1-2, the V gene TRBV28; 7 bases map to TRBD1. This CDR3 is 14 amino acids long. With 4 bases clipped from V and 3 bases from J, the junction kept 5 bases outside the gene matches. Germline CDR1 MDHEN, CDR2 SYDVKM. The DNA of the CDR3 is TGTGCCAGCAGTTACACGACAGGGTACTATGGCTACACCTTC. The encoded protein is CASSYTTGYYGYTF.

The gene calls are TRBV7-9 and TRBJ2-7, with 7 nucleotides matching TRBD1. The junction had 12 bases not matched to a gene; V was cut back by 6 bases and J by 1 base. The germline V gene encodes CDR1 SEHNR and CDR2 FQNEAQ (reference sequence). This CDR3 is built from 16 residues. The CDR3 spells CASSNTGTAVSYEQYF. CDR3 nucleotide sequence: TGTGCCAGCAGTAACACCGGGACAGCAGTTTCCTACGAGCAGTACTTC.

The CDR3 region is CASSRPGQRDNSPLHF. In DNA, the CDR3 is TGTGCCAGCAGCCGGCCCGGACAGAGAGATAATTCACCCCTCCACTTT. The gene calls are TRBV7-2 and TRBJ1-6; perhaps TRBD1 as D (6 bases). The CDR3 is made up of 16 amino acids. V was pared by 5 bases and J by 5 bases, with 16 bases between. CDR1 SGHTA and CDR2 FQGNSA come from the germline V gene.

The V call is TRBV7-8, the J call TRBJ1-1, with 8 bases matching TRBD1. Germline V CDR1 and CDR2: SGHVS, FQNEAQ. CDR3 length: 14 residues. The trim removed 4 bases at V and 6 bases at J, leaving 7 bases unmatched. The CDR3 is CASSSRTGWSEAFF. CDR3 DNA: TGTGCCAGCAGCTCAAGGACAGGGTGGTCTGAAGCTTTCTTT.

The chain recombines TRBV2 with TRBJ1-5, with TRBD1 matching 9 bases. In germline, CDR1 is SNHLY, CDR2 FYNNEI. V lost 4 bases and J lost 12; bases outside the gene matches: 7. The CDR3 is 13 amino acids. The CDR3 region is CASSVTGGRDQHF. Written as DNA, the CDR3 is TGTGCCAGCAGTGTAACAGGGGGCAGAGACCAGCATTTT. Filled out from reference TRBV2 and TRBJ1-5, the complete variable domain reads EPEVTQTPSHQVTQMGQEVILRCVPISNHLYFYWYRQILGQKVEFLVSFYNNEISEKSEIFDDQFSVERPDGSNFTLKIRSTKLEDSAMYFCASSVTGGRDQHFGDGTRLSIL.

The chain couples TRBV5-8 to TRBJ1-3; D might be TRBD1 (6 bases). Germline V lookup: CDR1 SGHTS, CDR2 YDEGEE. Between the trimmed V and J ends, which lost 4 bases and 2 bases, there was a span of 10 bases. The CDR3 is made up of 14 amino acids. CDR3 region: CASSLRTAGNTIYF. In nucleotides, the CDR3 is TGTGCCAGCAGCCTTCGGACAGCTGGAAACACCATATATTTT.

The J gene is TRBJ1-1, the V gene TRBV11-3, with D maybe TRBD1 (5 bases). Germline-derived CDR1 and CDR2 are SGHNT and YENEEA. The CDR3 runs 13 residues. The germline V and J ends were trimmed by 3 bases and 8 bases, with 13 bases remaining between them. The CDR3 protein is CASSFLPGGEAFF. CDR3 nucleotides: TGTGCCAGCAGCTTCTTACCCGGGGGGGAAGCTTTCTTT.

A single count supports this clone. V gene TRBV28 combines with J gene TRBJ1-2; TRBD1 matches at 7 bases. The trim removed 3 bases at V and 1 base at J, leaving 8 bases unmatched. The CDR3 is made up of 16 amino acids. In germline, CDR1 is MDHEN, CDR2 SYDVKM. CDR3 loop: CASSFPTGAGNYGYTF. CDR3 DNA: TGTGCCAGCAGTTTCCCAACAGGGGCGGGTAACTATGGCTACACCTTC.

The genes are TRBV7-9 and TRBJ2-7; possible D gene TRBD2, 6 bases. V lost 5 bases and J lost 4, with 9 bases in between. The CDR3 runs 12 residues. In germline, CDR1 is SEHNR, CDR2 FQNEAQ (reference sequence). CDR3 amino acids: CASSVEGYEQYF. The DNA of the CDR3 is TGTGCCAGCAGCGTGGAGGGGTACGAGCAGTACTTC. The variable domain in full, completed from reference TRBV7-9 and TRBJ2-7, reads DTGVSQNPRHKITKRGQNVTFRCDPISEHNRLYWYRQTLGQGPEFLTYFQNEAQLEKSRLLSDRFSAERPKGSFSTLEIQRTEQGDSAMYLCASSVEGYEQYFGPGTRLTVT.

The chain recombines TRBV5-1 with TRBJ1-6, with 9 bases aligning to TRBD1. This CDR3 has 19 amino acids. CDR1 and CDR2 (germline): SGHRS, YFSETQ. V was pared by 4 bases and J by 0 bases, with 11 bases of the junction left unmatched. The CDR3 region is CASSVGDRVLGSYNSPLHF. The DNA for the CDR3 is TGCGCCAGCAGCGTCGGGGACAGGGTCCTTGGCTCCTATAATTCACCCCTCCACTTT.